The rows below give T cell receptor beta chains drawn from one sample of a study of blood T cell repertoires in COVID-19. Sequencing used immunoSEQ multiplex PCR; TCRdb keeps in-frame clones, though not all of them. The sample carries approximately 220,000 clones, about 84% recorded once. Sequencing used PBMCs or T cells enriched from blood (not recorded which). The receptors derive from a woman aged 40 to 50 with acute COVID-19. Each CDR3 is given with its conserved first and last residue. D genes are given only for firm matches. Not every row has a clone size; where given, it reads once, few, many or a size class.

CASSLSRRNTEAFF | TGTGCCAGCAGTTTAAGTCGCAGGAACACTGAAGCTTTCTTT | 14 | TRBJ1-1 | - | TRBV28 | -
CASSSGLPPNYGYTF | TGCGCCAGCAGCTCGGGACTGCCCCCCAACTATGGCTACACCTTC | 15 | TRBJ1-2 | - | TRBV5-1 | -
CAIQTPGQNTEAFF | TGTGCCATTCAAACCCCGGGACAGAACACTGAAGCTTTCTTT | 14 | TRBJ1-1 | - | TRBV19 | few
CASTLESGFSGQPQHF | TGTGCCAGTACCCTAGAGTCGGGTTTCTCGGGTCAGCCCCAGCATTTT | 16 | TRBJ1-5 | - | TRBV19 | once
CASRPTGGSLDTEAFF | TGTGCCAGCAGGCCGACAGGGGGCTCGTTGGACACTGAAGCTTTCTTT | 16 | TRBJ1-1 | TRBD1 | TRBV28 | -
CATSVPAGEQYF | TGTGCCACCAGTGTACCAGCAGGCGAGCAGTACTTC | 12 | TRBJ2-7 | - | TRBV24-1 | -
CASSFSTSGRGRDTQYF | TGCGCCAGCAGCTTTTCGACTAGCGGGAGGGGGCGCGATACGCAGTATTTT | 17 | TRBJ2-3 | TRBD2 | TRBV5-1 | once
CASMSQPLGETQHF | TGTGCCAGCATGTCGCAGCCTCTCGGAGAGACCCAGCATTTT | 14 | TRBJ1-5 | - | TRBV6-5 | -
CASSSDTSLSPLHF | TGTGCCAGCAGCTCCGACACATCCCTTTCACCCCTCCACTTT | 14 | TRBJ1-6 | - | TRBV5-8 | -
CASSLGTSGGTDTQYF | TGTGCCAGCAGCTTGGGGACTAGCGGGGGTACAGATACGCAGTATTTT | 16 | TRBJ2-3 | TRBD2 | TRBV7-2 | -
CATSDSIRDANEQFF | TGTGCCACCAGTGATTCGATACGGGATGCAAATGAGCAGTTCTTC | 15 | TRBJ2-1 | - | TRBV24-1 | -
CASSGTGNRHEQYF | TGTGCCAGCAGCGGGACAGGGAATAGGCACGAGCAGTACTTC | 14 | TRBJ2-7 | TRBD1 | TRBV11-2 | -
CASSALRGPNTEAFF | TGTGCCAGCAGTGCTCTCAGGGGGCCGAACACTGAAGCTTTCTTT | 15 | TRBJ1-1 | TRBD1 | TRBV2 | -
CASSVDENYGYTF | TGTGCCAGCAGCGTAGACGAGAACTATGGCTACACCTTC | 13 | TRBJ1-2 | - | TRBV9 | -
CASSSSGQGDYGYTF | TGTGCCAGCAGCTCTTCCGGACAGGGAGACTATGGCTACACCTTC | 15 | TRBJ1-2 | TRBD1 | TRBV7-3 | -
CSASITGIWDQPQHF | TGCAGTGCTAGTATTACAGGGATTTGGGATCAGCCCCAGCATTTT | 15 | TRBJ1-5 | - | TRBV20-1 | -
CASSLGTSGYNEQFF | TGTGCCAGCAGCCTTGGGACTAGCGGGTACAATGAGCAGTTCTTC | 15 | TRBJ2-1 | TRBD2 | TRBV6-2/TRBV6-3 | -
CSVSGLVSDTQYF | TGCAGCGTTTCGGGACTAGTCTCGGATACGCAGTATTTT | 13 | TRBJ2-3 | TRBD2 | TRBV29-1 | -
CASSSQRTGGTYEQYF | TGCGCCAGCAGCTCCCAACGGACAGGTGGGACCTACGAGCAGTACTTC | 16 | TRBJ2-7 | TRBD1 | TRBV5-1 | -
CASSPQGQIYGYTF | TGTGCCAGCAGTCCCCAGGGACAGATCTATGGCTACACCTTC | 14 | TRBJ1-2 | TRBD1 | TRBV28 | few